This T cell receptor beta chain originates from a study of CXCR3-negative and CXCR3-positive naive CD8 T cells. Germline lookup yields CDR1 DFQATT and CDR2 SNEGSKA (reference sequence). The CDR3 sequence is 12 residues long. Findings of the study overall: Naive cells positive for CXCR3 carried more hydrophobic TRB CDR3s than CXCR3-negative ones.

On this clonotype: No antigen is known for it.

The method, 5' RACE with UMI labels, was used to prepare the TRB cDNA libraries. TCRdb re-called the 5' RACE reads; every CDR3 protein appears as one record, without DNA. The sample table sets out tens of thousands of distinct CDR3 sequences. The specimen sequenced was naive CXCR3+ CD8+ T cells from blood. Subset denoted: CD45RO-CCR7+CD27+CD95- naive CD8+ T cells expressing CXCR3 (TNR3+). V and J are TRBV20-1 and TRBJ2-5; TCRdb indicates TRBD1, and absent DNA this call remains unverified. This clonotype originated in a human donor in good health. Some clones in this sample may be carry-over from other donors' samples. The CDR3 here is CSASKPGETQYF.